The 2 T cell receptor beta chains reported below all come from one sample, sequenced in a study of Graves' ophthalmopathy and Graves' hyperthyroidism. Beta-chain TCR CDR3 regions were amplified from RNA transcripts. After a first-round RT-PCR with HTBI primers, a second-round multiplex PCR was run. TCRdb reprocessed the multiplex PCR reads with MiXCR, giving one entry per CDR3 protein. The table records about 160,000 distinct CDR3 sequences, roughly two fifths of them present only once. What was sequenced was peripheral blood. The origin of the receptors is a woman aged 40-49 years with Graves' ophthalmopathy.

Comment on this clonotype: One end of the junction varies from germline; a read error may be responsible. The chain joins TRBV7-2 to TRBJ1-1; TRBD1 agrees at 9 bases. The germline V gene encodes CDR1 SGHTA and CDR2 FQGNSA. The CDR3 covers 13 residues. This CDR3 is CAISRDRETEAFF. The CDR3 DNA follows: TGTGCCATCAGCCGGGACAGGGAGACTGAAGCTTTCTTT.

This clonotype has ten or more counts. This CDR3 reads CASSPGQGSTEAFF. The CDR3 region has the DNA TGTGCCAGCAGCCCGGGACAGGGGAGTACGGAAGCTTTCTTT. This chain links TRBV12-3 or TRBV12-4 with TRBJ1-1; 10 bases fit TRBD1. Trimming at V came to 6 bases and at J to 8 bases, leaving 9 bases not matched to a gene. This CDR3 has 14 amino acids.